This TCR beta chain was sequenced in a study of blood T cell repertoires in COVID-19. Authors' data handling: Scientists estimated how many nucleated cells there were by amplifying reference gene primers. The assay was immunoSEQ multiplex PCR, and TCRdb's table has in-frame clones only and misses some. From that table come the V and J calls and clone size; the DNA was used to work out D and trimming. The sample consists of some 180,000 clones, 80% to 90% of them appearing once. Germline V lookup: CDR1 ENHRY, CDR2 SYGVKD. The CDR3 totals 14 residues. Trimming left V 0 bases short and J 5 bases short, with 10 bases between.

This sequence was found in a human donor in a cohort sampled during active COVID-19. The chain recombines TRBV10-3 with TRBJ1-1; no clear D. Sequenced sample: peripheral blood. The CDR3 DNA follows: TGTGCCATCAGTGAGTCGGGCAGGAGGACTGAAGCTTTCTTT. It codes for CAISESGRRTEAFF.